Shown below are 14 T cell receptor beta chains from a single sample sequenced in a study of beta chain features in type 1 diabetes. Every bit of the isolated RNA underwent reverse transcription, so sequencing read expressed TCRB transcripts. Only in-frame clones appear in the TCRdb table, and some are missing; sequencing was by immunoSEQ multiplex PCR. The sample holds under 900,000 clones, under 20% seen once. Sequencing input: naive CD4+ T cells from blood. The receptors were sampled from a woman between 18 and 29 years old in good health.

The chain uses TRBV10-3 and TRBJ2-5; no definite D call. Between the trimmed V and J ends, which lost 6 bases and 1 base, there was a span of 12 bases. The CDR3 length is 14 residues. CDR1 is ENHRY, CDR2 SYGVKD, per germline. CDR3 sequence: CAISSGRAQETQYF. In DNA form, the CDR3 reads TGTGCCATCAGCTCCGGAAGGGCCCAAGAGACCCAGTACTTC.

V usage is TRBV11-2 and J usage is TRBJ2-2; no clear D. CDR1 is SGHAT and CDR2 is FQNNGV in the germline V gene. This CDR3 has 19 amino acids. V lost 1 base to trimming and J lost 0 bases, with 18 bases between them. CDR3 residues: CASSLGDRVWVANTGELFF. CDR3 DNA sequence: TGTGCCAGCAGCTTAGGAGACCGGGTGTGGGTCGCGAACACCGGGGAGCTGTTTTTT.

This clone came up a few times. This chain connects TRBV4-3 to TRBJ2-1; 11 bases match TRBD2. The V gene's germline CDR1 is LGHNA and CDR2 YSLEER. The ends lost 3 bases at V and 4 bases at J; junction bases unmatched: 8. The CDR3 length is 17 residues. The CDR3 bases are TGCGCCAGCAGCCACGACCCTAGCGGGAGGCTGTACAATGAGCAGTTCTTC. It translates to CASSHDPSGRLYNEQFF.

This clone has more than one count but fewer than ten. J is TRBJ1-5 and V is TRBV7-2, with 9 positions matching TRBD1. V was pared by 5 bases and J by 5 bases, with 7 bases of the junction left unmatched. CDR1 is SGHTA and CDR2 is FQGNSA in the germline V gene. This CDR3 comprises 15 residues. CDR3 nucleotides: TGTGCCAGCAGCCAGGGACAGGGAGCCGATCAGCCCCAGCATTTT. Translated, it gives CASSQGQGADQPQHF.

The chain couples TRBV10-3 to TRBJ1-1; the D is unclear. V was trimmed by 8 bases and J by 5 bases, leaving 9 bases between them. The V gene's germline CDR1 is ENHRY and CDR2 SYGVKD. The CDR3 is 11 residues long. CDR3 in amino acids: CAIGVSTEAFF. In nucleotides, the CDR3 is TGTGCCATCGGGGTTTCGACTGAAGCTTTCTTT.

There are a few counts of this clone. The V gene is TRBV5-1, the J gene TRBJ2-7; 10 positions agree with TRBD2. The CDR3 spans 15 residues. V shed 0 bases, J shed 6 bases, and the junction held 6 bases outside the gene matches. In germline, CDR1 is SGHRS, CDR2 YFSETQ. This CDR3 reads CASSLVLAGTGEQYF. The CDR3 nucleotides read TGCGCCAGCAGCTTGGTACTAGCGGGAACCGGCGAGCAGTACTTC.

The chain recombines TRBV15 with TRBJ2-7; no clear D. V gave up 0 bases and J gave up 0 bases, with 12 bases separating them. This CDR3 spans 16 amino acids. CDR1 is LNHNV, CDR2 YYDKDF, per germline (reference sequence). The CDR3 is CATSRDYGSSSYEQYF. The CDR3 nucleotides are TGTGCCACCAGCAGAGATTACGGGTCGAGCTCCTACGAGCAGTACTTC.

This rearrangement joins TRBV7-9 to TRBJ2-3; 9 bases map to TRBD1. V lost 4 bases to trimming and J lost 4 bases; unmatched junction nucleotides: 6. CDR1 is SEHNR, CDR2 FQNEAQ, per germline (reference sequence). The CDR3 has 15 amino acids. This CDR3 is CASSYRDRAPDTQYF. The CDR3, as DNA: TGTGCCAGCAGCTACCGGGACAGGGCCCCAGATACGCAGTATTTT.

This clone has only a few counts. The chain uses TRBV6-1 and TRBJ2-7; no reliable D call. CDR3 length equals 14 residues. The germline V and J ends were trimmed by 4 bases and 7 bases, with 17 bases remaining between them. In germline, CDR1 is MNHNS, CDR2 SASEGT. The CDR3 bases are TGTGCCAGCAGTGCTCACTTTGAGTTAGGAGAGCAGTACTTC. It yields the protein CASSAHFELGEQYF.

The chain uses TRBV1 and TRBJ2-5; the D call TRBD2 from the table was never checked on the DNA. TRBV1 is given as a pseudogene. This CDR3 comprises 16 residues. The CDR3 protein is CTSSRGLSGKVETQYF. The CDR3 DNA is TGCACCAGCAGCCGGGGCCTTAGCGGGAAGGTAGAGACCCAGTACTTC.

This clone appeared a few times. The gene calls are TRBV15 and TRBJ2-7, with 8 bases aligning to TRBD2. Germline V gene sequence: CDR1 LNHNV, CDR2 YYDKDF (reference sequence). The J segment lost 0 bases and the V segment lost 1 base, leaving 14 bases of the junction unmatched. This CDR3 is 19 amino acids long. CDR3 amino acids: CATSRGVGSGKISSYEQYF. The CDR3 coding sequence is TGTGCCACCAGCAGAGGGGTCGGTAGCGGGAAAATCAGCTCCTACGAGCAGTACTTC.

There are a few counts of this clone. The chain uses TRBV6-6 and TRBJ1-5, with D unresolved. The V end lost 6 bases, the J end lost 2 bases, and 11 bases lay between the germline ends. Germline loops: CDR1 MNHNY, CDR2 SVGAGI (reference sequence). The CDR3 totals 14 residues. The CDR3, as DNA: TGTGCCAGCAGCGAGCGCGGGGGCAATCAGCCCCAGCATTTT. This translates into CASSERGGNQPQHF.

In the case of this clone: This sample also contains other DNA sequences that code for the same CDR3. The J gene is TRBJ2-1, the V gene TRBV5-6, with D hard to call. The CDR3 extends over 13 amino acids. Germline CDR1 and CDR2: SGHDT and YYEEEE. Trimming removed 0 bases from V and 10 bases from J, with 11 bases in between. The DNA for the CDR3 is TGTGCCAGCAGCTTGGCGGTGGTGAACGAGCAGTTCTTC. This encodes CASSLAVVNEQFF.

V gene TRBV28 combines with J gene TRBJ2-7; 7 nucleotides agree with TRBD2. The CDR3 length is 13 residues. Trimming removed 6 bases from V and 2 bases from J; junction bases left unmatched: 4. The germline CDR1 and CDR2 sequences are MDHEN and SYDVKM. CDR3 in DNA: TGTGCCAGCAGGAGGACTAGTCCCTACGAGCAGTACTTC. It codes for CASRRTSPYEQYF.